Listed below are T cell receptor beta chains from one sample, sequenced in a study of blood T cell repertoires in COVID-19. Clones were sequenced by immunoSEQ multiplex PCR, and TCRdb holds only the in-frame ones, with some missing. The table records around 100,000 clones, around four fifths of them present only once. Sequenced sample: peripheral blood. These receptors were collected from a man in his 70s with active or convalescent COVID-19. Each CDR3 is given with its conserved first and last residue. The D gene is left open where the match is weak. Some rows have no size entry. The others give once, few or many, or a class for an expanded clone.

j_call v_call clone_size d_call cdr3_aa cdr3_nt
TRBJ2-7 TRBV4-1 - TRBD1 CASSPRDSFTYEQYF TGCGCCAGCAGCCCCCGGGACAGCTTTACCTACGAGCAGTACTTC
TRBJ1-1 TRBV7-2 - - CASSRGAKQTEAFF TGTGCCAGCAGCCGGGGGGCGAAGCAAACTGAAGCTTTCTTT
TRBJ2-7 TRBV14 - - CASSRLGAGRSYEQYF TGTGCCAGCAGCCGCCTGGGCGCAGGGCGCTCCTACGAGCAGTACTTC
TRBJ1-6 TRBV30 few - CAWSTGIPGNSPLHF TGTGCCTGGAGCACAGGGATTCCGGGTAATTCACCCCTCCACTTT
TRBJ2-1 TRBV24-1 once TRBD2 CATSDPGLAGGNEQFF TGTGCCACCAGTGACCCCGGACTAGCGGGAGGAAATGAGCAGTTCTTC
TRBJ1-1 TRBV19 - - CASSARDPGDTEAFF TGTGCCAGTAGTGCCCGGGATCCTGGGGACACTGAAGCTTTCTTT
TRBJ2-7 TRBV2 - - CASMRGTESSYEQYF TGTGCCAGCATGCGCGGGACAGAGAGCTCCTACGAGCAGTACTTC
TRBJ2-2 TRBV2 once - CASHPGVGTGELFF TGTGCCAGCCACCCCGGGGTGGGCACCGGGGAGCTGTTTTTT
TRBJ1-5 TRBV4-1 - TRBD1 CASSRGQGSNQPQHF TGCGCCAGCAGCCGGGGACAGGGTAGCAATCAGCCCCAGCATTTT
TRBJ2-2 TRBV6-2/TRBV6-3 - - CASSYSGTGTGELFF TGTGCCAGCAGTTACTCCGGTACGGGCACCGGGGAGCTGTTTTTT
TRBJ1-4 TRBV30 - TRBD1 CAWSVGTGIEKLFF TGTGCCTGGAGTGTGGGGACAGGGATTGAAAAACTGTTTTTT
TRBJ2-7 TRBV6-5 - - CASRDSLYEQYF TGTGCCAGCAGGGACAGTCTCTACGAGCAGTACTTC
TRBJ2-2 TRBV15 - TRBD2 CATSRPGLAGKNTGELFF TGTGCCACCAGCAGACCTGGACTAGCGGGGAAGAACACCGGGGAGCTGTTTTTT
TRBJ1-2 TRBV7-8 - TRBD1 CASSLAGTGNGYTF TGTGCCAGCAGCTTAGCGGGGACAGGGAATGGCTACACCTTC
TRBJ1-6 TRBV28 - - CASSPPTGRYNSPLHF TGTGCCAGCAGTCCGCCCACAGGGCGCTATAATTCACCCCTCCACTTT
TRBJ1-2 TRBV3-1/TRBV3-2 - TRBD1 CASSLTGGGNYGYTF TGTGCCAGCAGCTTAACAGGGGGAGGTAACTATGGCTACACCTTC
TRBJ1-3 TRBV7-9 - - CASSLSGRENLGNTIYF TGTGCCAGCAGCTTGTCTGGCAGGGAAAATCTAGGAAACACCATATATTTT
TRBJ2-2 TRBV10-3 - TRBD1 CAISEGQGPANTGELFF TGTGCCATCAGTGAGGGACAGGGACCCGCGAACACCGGGGAGCTGTTTTTT
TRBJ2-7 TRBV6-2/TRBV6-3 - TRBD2 CASSYPLAGAHEQYF TGTGCCAGCAGTTACCCCCTAGCGGGTGCACACGAGCAGTACTTC
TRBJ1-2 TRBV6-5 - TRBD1 CASGRQDRAGGYTF TGTGCCAGCGGCAGGCAGGACAGGGCGGGTGGCTACACCTTC
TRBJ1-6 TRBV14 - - CASSWFDTFNSPLHF TGTGCCAGCAGCTGGTTTGACACCTTTAATTCACCCCTCCACTTT
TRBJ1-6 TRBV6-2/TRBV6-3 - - CASSYSLNSLYF TGTGCCAGCAGTTACTCTCTCAATAGCCTCTACTTT
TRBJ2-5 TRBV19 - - CASSETGSVETQYF TGTGCCAGTAGTGAAACAGGGTCAGTCGAGACCCAGTACTTC
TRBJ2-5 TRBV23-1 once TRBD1 CASSSHPRQGRGQETQYF TGCGCCAGCAGTTCCCACCCACGACAGGGAAGGGGCCAAGAGACCCAGTACTTC